This TCR beta chain is from a study of cytomegalovirus exposure and HLA in healthy donors. Study outcomes and limitations: While the bulk of TCR sequences proved rare, some public TCRs turned up in many donors.

PCR used 60 Vbeta primers and 13 Jbeta primers. The data were produced by immunoSEQ multiplex PCR, yet TCRdb's version contains in-frame clones alone and is incomplete. Of approximately 73,000 clones detected, roughly 64% appear once; the ten largest clones hold approximately 5.4%. Remarks on this clone: Its antigen is as yet unknown.

J gave up 3 bases and V 6 bases, and 13 bases lay outside the gene matches. The CDR3 loop spans 17 amino acids. The germline V gene encodes CDR1 MNHEY and CDR2 SMNVEV (reference sequence). Sequencing input: PBMCs. This TCR was recovered from a man aged 25 to 45 in good health and CMV-seropositive. The V and J genes are TRBV27 and TRBJ2-7; TRBD2 matches 11 bases. This CDR3 is CASRGTSGPKPGYEQYF. The CDR3 DNA follows: TGTGCCAGCAGAGGGACTAGCGGACCAAAACCGGGCTACGAGCAGTACTTC.